This entry features one T cell receptor (beta chain) sequence. In its sample, this clonotype was seen a few times. It has no known antigen specificity. Per-nucleotide qualities are absent, and no much larger clonotype sits a single base away. This record belongs to a study of T cell repertoires in cytomegalovirus infection (dated by TCRdb to between 2018 and 2020). About the full investigation: Because public TCR beta signatures pointed to carriage of CMV infection together with the matching HLA type, the HLA type of each donor mattered for the analysis. Points the paper makes about the study in general: In the ex vivo response, HLA-C-restricted CMV-specific TCR beta clonotypes were dominant, and in two of eight donors the single most frequent clonotype came from this HLA-C-restricted group. Cumulative frequency of public TCR beta family members discriminated carriers of CMV infection plus the relevant HLA type in this cohort and an independent 352-donor cohort.

These reads were obtained on an Illumina HiSeq 1500. TCRdb's own reprocessing of the public reads used fastp at Q25 and MiXCR and kept productive beta chains. Here each entry gathers all rows of one CDR3 protein and keeps the most common genes and DNA. The sample table lists around 270,000 distinct CDR3 sequences, approximately 9.2% of them with a count of one. The ten largest clones add up to about 14% of the sample. The receptor was isolated from a human donor in good health (CMV status not recorded). Some clones in this sample may be carry-over from other donors' samples. The sample was PBMCs.

CDR3 sequence: CSAWDSYLGYTF. Read as DNA, the sequence is TGCAGTGCTTGGGATTCATACCTTGGCTACACCTTC. The rearranged chain carries TRBV20-1 and TRBJ1-2; the D gene remains uncertain. V is cut by 5 bases and J by 7 bases, and the space between the germline ends is 14 bases. In the germline V gene (reference sequence), CDR1 corresponds to DFQATT and CDR2 to SNEGSKA. The CDR3 starts with the cysteine, ends with the phenylalanine, and has 12 residues. CDR3 DNA only is kept here, 36 bases in frame from base 1.